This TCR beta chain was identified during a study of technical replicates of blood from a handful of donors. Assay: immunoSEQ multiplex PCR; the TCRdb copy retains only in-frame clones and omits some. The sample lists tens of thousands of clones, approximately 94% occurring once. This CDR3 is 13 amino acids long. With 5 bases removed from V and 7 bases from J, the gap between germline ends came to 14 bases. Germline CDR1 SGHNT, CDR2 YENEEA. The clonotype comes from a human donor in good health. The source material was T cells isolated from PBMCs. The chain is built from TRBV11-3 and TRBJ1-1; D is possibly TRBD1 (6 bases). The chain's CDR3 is CASSPGGLDEAFF. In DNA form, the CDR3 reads TGTGCCAGCAGCCCGGGGGGGCTGGATGAAGCTTTCTTT.